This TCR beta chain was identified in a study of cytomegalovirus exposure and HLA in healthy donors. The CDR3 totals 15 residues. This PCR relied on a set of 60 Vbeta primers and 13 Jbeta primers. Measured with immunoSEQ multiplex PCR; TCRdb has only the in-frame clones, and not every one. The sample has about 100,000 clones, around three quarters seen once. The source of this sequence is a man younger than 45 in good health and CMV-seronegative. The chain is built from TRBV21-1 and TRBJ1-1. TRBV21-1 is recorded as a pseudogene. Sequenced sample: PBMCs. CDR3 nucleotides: TGTGCCAGCAGCGTACCGGGTAGAGAGAAGGATTGCGCTTTCTTT. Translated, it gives CASSVPGREKDCAFF.